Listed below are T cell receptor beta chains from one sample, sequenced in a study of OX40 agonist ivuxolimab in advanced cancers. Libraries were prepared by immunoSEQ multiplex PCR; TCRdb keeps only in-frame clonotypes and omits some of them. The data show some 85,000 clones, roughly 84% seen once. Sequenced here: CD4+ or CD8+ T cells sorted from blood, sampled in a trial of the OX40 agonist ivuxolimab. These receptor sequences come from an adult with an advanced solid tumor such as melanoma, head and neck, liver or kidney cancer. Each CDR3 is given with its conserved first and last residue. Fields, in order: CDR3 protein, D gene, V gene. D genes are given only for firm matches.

CASGGRVDEQFF,-,TRBV25-1
CASSLRGPNYGYTF,-,TRBV18
CASSINGGNTEAFF,-,TRBV19
CATSREVGSGRGTDTQYF,TRBD2,TRBV15
CASSLSFRDTIYF,-,TRBV4-1
CASSVFGETGELFF,-,TRBV9
CASSHLNLGLAGGREQFF,TRBD2,TRBV11-2
CASSYDFGTDTQYF,-,TRBV9
CSVGRTGQNEKLFF,TRBD1,TRBV29-1
CASSQGTGTDTQYF,-,TRBV7-3
CASSMWENQPQHF,-,TRBV19
CASTNGGHYGYTF,-,TRBV27